The 19 T cell receptor beta chains reported below all come from one sample, sequenced in a study of blood T cell repertoires in COVID-19. Profiling relied on immunoSEQ multiplex PCR, and the TCRdb table lists in-frame clones only, not all of them. Found here are about 89,000 clones, roughly 95% of them singletons; the top ten hold around 4%. Material: peripheral blood. Receptors originate from a human donor with active COVID-19. The donor label of this sample is uncertain.

J is TRBJ2-6 and V is TRBV5-1; D is possibly TRBD1 (7 bases). Per germline, CDR1 SGHRS and CDR2 YFSETQ. The CDR3 is 16 amino acids. The germline V and J ends were trimmed by 4 bases and 0 bases, with 11 bases remaining between them. Here the CDR3 reads CASSAGQNSGANVLTF. The CDR3, as DNA: TGCGCCAGCAGCGCGGGACAGAACTCTGGGGCCAACGTCCTGACTTTC.

This clone was seen once. The rearrangement uses TRBV4-1 and TRBJ2-6; D ambiguous. Trimming left V 0 bases short and J 0 bases short, with 9 bases between. This CDR3 region has 17 residues. Germline-derived CDR1 and CDR2 are MGHRA and YSYEKL. CDR3 loop: CASSQEAGASGANVLTF. Here the CDR3 DNA reads TGCGCCAGCAGCCAAGAGGCAGGCGCCTCTGGGGCCAACGTCCTGACTTTC.

This rearrangement joins TRBV6-4 to TRBJ1-1; no reliable D call. With 7 bases removed from V and 4 bases from J, the gap between germline ends came to 13 bases. The length of the CDR3 is 13 residues. CDR1 and CDR2 (germline): MRHNA, SNTAGT. The CDR3 is CASTLMVGTEAFF. The CDR3 nucleotides are TGTGCCAGCACCCTCATGGTCGGCACTGAAGCTTTCTTT.

The chain uses TRBV19 and TRBJ1-1; TRBD1 is a possible D gene (6 bases). Germline-derived CDR1 and CDR2 are LNHDA and SQIVND (reference sequence). Trimming shortened V by 5 bases and J by 4 bases, and 17 bases separated the two germline ends. The CDR3 sequence is 15 residues long. CDR3 in DNA: TGTGCCAGTAGTCCCCCGCGGACAGTTAGCACTGAAGCTTTCTTT. It specifies CASSPPRTVSTEAFF.

The chain uses TRBV9 and TRBJ2-7; 7 positions agree with TRBD2. CDR1 is SGDLS, CDR2 YYNGEE, per germline. V lost 1 base and J lost 2; bases outside the gene matches: 6. The length of the CDR3 is 15 residues. CDR3 in amino acids: CASSVQASGTYEQYF. The CDR3 DNA reads TGTGCCAGCAGCGTACAGGCTAGCGGAACCTACGAGCAGTACTTC.

This chain links TRBV12-5 with TRBJ2-1; 9 nucleotides agree with TRBD1. CDR1 and CDR2 (germline): LGHNT, FRNRAP. This CDR3 region has 13 residues. The junction had 4 bases not matched to a gene; V was cut back by 6 bases and J by 7 bases. CDR3 nucleotide sequence: TGTGCTAGTGGGACAGGGGGATGGAATGAGCAGTTCTTC. It translates to CASGTGGWNEQFF.

V is TRBV4-1 and J is TRBJ2-5, with TRBD1 identical over 7 bases. With 1 base clipped from V and 10 bases from J, the junction kept 18 bases outside the gene matches. The germline CDR1 and CDR2 sequences are MGHRA and YSYEKL. This CDR3 has 17 amino acids. This chain's CDR3 is CASSQVIEGPLAGGQYF. The CDR3 coding sequence is TGCGCCAGCAGCCAAGTCATTGAGGGGCCGTTAGCAGGGGGCCAGTACTTC.

This chain links TRBV5-1 with TRBJ2-3; the D gene is possibly TRBD2 (6 bases). V was clipped by 0 bases and J by 4 bases, with 15 bases between them. The CDR3 is 16 amino acids. Per the germline V gene, CDR1 is SGHRS and CDR2 is YFSETQ. As DNA, the CDR3 is TGCGCCAGCAGCTTGGCCTGGAGGGAATTATCAGATACGCAGTATTTT. As protein: CASSLAWRELSDTQYF.

The V call is TRBV7-9, the J call TRBJ2-3; the D is unclear. Trimming pared 5 bases from V and 2 bases from J, leaving 8 bases between. This CDR3 contains 13 residues. Germline-derived CDR1 and CDR2 are SEHNR and FQNEAQ (reference sequence). CDR3 DNA sequence: TGTGCCAGCAGCCCTGTAGCCACAGATACGCAGTATTTT. Amino acids: CASSPVATDTQYF.

Concerning this clone: The sample holds other DNA sequences that translate to the same CDR3. The chain has TRBV24-1 and TRBJ1-2, with D possibly matching TRBD1 (6 bases). The CDR3 sequence is 13 residues long. V lost 5 bases and J lost 4, with 10 bases in between. CDR1 is KGHDR and CDR2 is SFDVKD in the germline V gene. In nucleotides, the CDR3 is TGTGCCACCAGTGGGGGGCCCGGCTATGGCTACACCTTC. This gives the protein CATSGGPGYGYTF.

The rearrangement joins TRBV6-5 to TRBJ2-3; 10 bases align to TRBD2. Germline trimming cut 6 bases from V and 0 bases from J; bases unmatched to any gene: 3. Germline V gene data show CDR1 as MNHEY and CDR2 as SVGAGI. The CDR3 runs 15 residues. The CDR3, as DNA: TGTGCCAGCAGCCTAGCGGGGGCCAGCACAGATACGCAGTATTTT. This translates into CASSLAGASTDTQYF.

CDR3 loop: CASSPPGRGRGTQYF. CDR3 DNA sequence: TGTGCCAGCAGTCCCCCGGGGAGGGGAAGGGGGACCCAGTACTTC. The chain carries TRBV6-5 and TRBJ2-5, with 7 bases matching TRBD2. This CDR3 comprises 15 residues. The germline V gene has CDR1 MNHEY and CDR2 SVGAGI. V shed 5 bases and J 7 bases; nucleotides not matched to a gene: 13.

The V gene is TRBV7-2, the J gene TRBJ2-7, with TRBD1 identical over 7 bases. V lost 5 bases, J lost 5 bases, and 9 bases stayed unmatched. Germline CDR1 is SGHTA and CDR2 is FQGNSA. The CDR3 has 14 residues. CDR3 region: CASSPRQGQNEQYF. For the CDR3, the DNA is TGTGCCAGCAGCCCCCGACAGGGTCAGAACGAGCAGTACTTC.

The chain joins TRBV4-3 to TRBJ2-1; 8 bases agree with TRBD2. Trimming removed 3 bases from V and 2 bases from J; junction bases left unmatched: 3. The germline CDR1 and CDR2 sequences are LGHNA and YSLEER. There are 15 residues in the CDR3. CDR3 nucleotide sequence: TGCGCCAGCAGCCAGTCTAGCGGGCCCTACAATGAGCAGTTCTTC. It is translated as CASSQSSGPYNEQFF.

This clone has a single count. The CDR3 DNA sequence: TGTGCCAGCAGCCCTACAGGGCGCGAGCAGTACTTC. Its protein is CASSPTGREQYF. This chain links TRBV6-6 with TRBJ2-7; possibly TRBD1 for D (6 bases). Trimming took 6 bases from V and 6 from J, leaving 12 bases between them. This CDR3 is 12 amino acids long. CDR1 MNHNY and CDR2 SVGAGI come from the germline V gene (reference sequence).

This chain joins TRBV27 and TRBJ2-3; D might be TRBD2 (6 bases). This CDR3 is 16 amino acids long. V was clipped by 3 bases and J by 2 bases, with 15 bases between them. From germline, CDR1 is MNHEY and CDR2 SMNVEV (reference sequence). The CDR3 DNA follows: TGTGCCAGCAGTTTGGGGGGACCAGAGGTCACAGATACGCAGTATTTT. Protein: CASSLGGPEVTDTQYF.

CDR3 nucleotide sequence: TGTGCCAGCAGTTTAGGAGTTAGCCCCTACAATGAGCAGTTCTTC. The encoded protein is CASSLGVSPYNEQFF. The chain uses TRBV28 and TRBJ2-1, with D hard to call. CDR3 size: 15 residues. The V end lost 2 bases, the J end lost 2 bases, and 10 bases lay between the germline ends. The germline V gene encodes CDR1 MDHEN and CDR2 SYDVKM.

The genes are TRBV6-1 and TRBJ2-5; D might be TRBD2 (5 bases). Germline CDR1 is MNHNS and CDR2 is SASEGT. V lost 3 bases and J 2 bases, leaving 7 bases between the germline ends. CDR3 size: 13 residues. In nucleotides, the CDR3 is TGTGCCAGCAGTGAGGGAGTTCAAGAGACCCAGTACTTC. It translates to CASSEGVQETQYF.

As DNA, the CDR3 is TGTGCCAGCAGCTTGCGAACCGGGACAGGGGTCCACGGGGAGCTGTTTTTT. Protein sequence: CASSLRTGTGVHGELFF. The chain employs TRBV5-8 and TRBJ2-2, with 10 bases aligning to TRBD1. The V gene's germline CDR1 is SGHTS and CDR2 YDEGEE. The CDR3 runs 17 residues. The V gene end was trimmed by 1 base and the J gene end by 7 bases; junction bases not matched to a gene: 10. Complete variable domain (other parts from reference TRBV5-8 and TRBJ2-2): EAGVTQSPTHLIKTRGQQATLRCSPISGHTSVYWYQQALGLGLQFLLWYDEGEERNRGNFPPRFSGRQFPNYSSELNVNALELEDSALYLCASSLRTGTGVHGELFFGEGSRLTVL.